The clone carrying this T cell receptor (beta chain) has only a few counts. The target antigen is unknown. Reverse transcription of extracted RNA yielded cDNA, which provided the sequencing template. Assay used: immunoSEQ multiplex PCR; TCRdb lists only in-frame clones, some missing. This sample has some 22,000 clones, with under 60% found just once. Obtained from alopecia areata patients were lesional scalp punch biopsies along with peripheral blood. CDR1 and CDR2 from the germline V gene are WSHSY and SAAADI. The CDR3 extends over 13 amino acids. Trimming pared 8 bases from V and 4 bases from J, leaving 15 bases between. This specimen belongs to a study of CD8+ T cells in alopecia areata. The study, taken as a whole, reports: The study found higher clonality in lesional than normal scalp, especially in alopecia totalis/universalis.

Sequences were obtained from NKG2D-high CD8+ T cells sorted from blood. The receptor comes from a human donor with alopecia areata. The chain couples TRBV10-2 to TRBJ2-7, with a tentative D call TRBD2 (5 bases). CDR3 protein: CASSPRRAYEQYF. The CDR3 bases are TGCGCCAGCTCACCGCGGCGGGCTTACGAGCAGTACTTC.